This TCR beta chain comes out of a study of OX40 agonist ivuxolimab in advanced cancers. Study as a whole: With a range of roughly 23 to 85, age averaged 60 years, and about 83% were male.

Study-wide findings and caveats: Normalized expansion of T-cell clones was also low for some nonresponders. Dose levels from 0.1 to 3.0 mg/kg saw CD4+ and CD8+ blood T cells expand clonally by week 6.

The germline gives CDR1 SGDLS, CDR2 YYNGEE. CDR3 length equals 15 residues. V was clipped by 0 bases and J by 1 base; unmatched bases: 0. Using immunoSEQ multiplex PCR, the repertoire was profiled, and TCRdb retains in-frame clones only, with some absent. The sample lists some 80,000 clones, approximately 84% seen once, with around 0.45% in the top ten. In its sample, this clone was seen once. Antigen specificity is unknown. The chain is built from TRBV9 and TRBJ2-3; 9 bases align to TRBD2. The sequenced sample was CD4+ or CD8+ T cells sorted from blood, obtained in a trial of the OX40 agonist ivuxolimab. The source of this sequence is an adult with an advanced solid tumor such as melanoma, head and neck, liver or kidney cancer. The chain's CDR3 is CASSVGLAGTDTQYF. The CDR3 coding sequence is TGTGCCAGCAGCGTAGGACTAGCGGGCACAGATACGCAGTATTTT.